The clone carrying this T cell receptor beta chain was picked up a small number of times. The germline V and J ends were trimmed by 1 base and 4 bases, with 7 bases remaining between them. The CDR3 totals 13 residues. The germline V gene has CDR1 SGHVS and CDR2 FNYEAQ. The data stem from a study of cytotoxic CD8 clonotypes in ibrutinib-treated CLL. The table came from immunoSEQ multiplex PCR; TCRdb's copy has only in-frame clones and leaves some out. This sample carries just over 65,000 clones, around two thirds of them seen once, and the ten largest clones take 5.7%. The sequenced sample was PBMCs, obtained after 12 months of ibrutinib treatment. This receptor was taken from a human donor with chronic lymphocytic leukemia. The chain is built from TRBV7-6 and TRBJ1-2; D is undetermined. The CDR3 is CASSLEGGYGYTF. As DNA, the CDR3 is TGTGCCAGCAGCTTAGAAGGCGGCTATGGCTACACCTTC.